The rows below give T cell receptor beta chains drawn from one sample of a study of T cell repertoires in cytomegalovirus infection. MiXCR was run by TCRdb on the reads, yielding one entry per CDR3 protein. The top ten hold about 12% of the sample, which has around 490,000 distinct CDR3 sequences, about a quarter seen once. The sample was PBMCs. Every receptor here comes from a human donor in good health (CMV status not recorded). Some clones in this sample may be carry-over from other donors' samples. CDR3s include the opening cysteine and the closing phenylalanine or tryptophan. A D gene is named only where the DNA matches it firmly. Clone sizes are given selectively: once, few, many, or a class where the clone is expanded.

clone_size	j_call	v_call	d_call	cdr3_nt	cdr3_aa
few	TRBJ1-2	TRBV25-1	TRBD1	TGTGCCAGCAGTGAGGGGACAGGGACTTACTATGGCTACACCTTC	CASSEGTGTYYGYTF
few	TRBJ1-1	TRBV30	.	TGTGCCTGGAGTGTCGACACGGCGACTGAAGCTTTCTTT	CAWSVDTATEAFF
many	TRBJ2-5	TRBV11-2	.	TGTGCCAGCAGCTTCTCTCCTAGCGTCAAAGAGACCCAGTACTTC	CASSFSPSVKETQYF
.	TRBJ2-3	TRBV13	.	TGTGCCAGCAGCCGGACTAACACGGCAGATACGCAGTATTTT	CASSRTNTADTQYF
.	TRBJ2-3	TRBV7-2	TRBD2	TGTGCCAGCAGCCCCCGACTAGCGGGAGCAGCAGATACGCAGTATTTT	CASSPRLAGAADTQYF
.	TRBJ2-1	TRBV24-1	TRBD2	TGTGCCACCAGTGAGCATCTAGCGGGAGGGAGCTATGAGCAGTTCTTC	CATSEHLAGGSYEQFF
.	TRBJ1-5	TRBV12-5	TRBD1	TGTGCTAGTGGACTCGGGACAGGGGCCGCTCAGCCCCAGCATTTT	CASGLGTGAAQPQHF
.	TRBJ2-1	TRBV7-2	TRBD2	TGTGCCAGCAGCTCCGGACTAGCGGGATTATGGGGTAAGCAGTTCTTC	CASSSGLAGLWGKQFF
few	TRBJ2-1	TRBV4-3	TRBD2	TGCGCCAGCAGCCAAGGGCGGGAGTCTTACAATGAGCAGTTCTTC	CASSQGRESYNEQFF
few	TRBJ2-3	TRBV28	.	TGTGCCAGCAGTTTCTTTTCGGGATCCACAGATACGCAGTATTTT	CASSFFSGSTDTQYF
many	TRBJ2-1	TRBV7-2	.	TGTGCCAGCAGCTTACCTCGGGCTAGAAACAATGAGCAGTTCTTC	CASSLPRARNNEQFF
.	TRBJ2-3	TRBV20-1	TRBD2	TGCAGTGCTAGACGTGCTAGCGGGAGTTTTACAGATACGCAGTATTTT	CSARRASGSFTDTQYF
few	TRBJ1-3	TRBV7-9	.	TGTGCCAGCAGCTCACCATCCGGGAAATCTGGAAACACCATATATTTT	CASSSPSGKSGNTIYF
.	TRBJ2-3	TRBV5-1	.	TGCGCCAGCACCCGAGGGATAAGCACAGATACGCAGTATTTT	CASTRGISTDTQYF
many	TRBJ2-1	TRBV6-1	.	TGTGCCAGCAACCTGGGGATGAGCTCCTACAATGAGCAGTTCTTC	CASNLGMSSYNEQFF
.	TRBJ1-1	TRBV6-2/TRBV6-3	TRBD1	TGTGCCAGCAAGGACGTCATACAGGGGGCTGAAGCTTTCTTT	CASKDVIQGAEAFF
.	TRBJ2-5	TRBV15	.	TGTGCCACCAGCTGGATTGGGGGCCGGGAAGGAGAGACCCAGTACTTC	CATSWIGGREGETQYF
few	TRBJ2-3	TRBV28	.	TGTGCCAGCAGTTTCTCCTTAGCAGATACGCAGTATTTT	CASSFSLADTQYF
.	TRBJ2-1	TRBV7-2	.	TGTGCCAGCAGCGTATCTTTCGGGGCTCCCTACAATGAGCAGAACTTC	CASSVSFGAPYNEQNF
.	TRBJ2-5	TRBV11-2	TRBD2	TGTGCCAGCAGCCAAATAGCGGGTTGGGAGACCCAGTACTTC	CASSQIAGWETQYF
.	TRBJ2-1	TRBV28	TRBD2	TGTGCCAGCAGTTTCGGGGGGTACAATGAGCAGTTCTTC	CASSFGGYNEQFF
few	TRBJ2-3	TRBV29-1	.	TGCAGCGTTCTGCCGCACACAGATACGCAGTATTTT	CSVLPHTDTQYF
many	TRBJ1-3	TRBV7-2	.	TGTGCCAGCAGCTTATGGCAGGGGCCCACTGGAAACACCATATATTTT	CASSLWQGPTGNTIYF
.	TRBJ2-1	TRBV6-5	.	TGTGCCAGCAGTCCCCTAACAGGCAATGAGCAGTTCTTC	CASSPLTGNEQFF
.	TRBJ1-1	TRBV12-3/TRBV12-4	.	TGTGCCAGCAGTGAACGGGGACGGATGAACACTGAAGCTTTCTTT	CASSERGRMNTEAFF
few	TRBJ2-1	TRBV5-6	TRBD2	TGTGCCAGCAGTCCCTTAGTGGGACTAGCGGGAGGTAGTGGTCGATACAATGAGCAGTTCTTC	CASSPLVGLAGGSGRYNEQFF
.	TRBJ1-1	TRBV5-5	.	TGTGCCAGCAGCTTGGTTGAGGGGATCATGAACACTGAAGCTTTCTTT	CASSLVEGIMNTEAFF
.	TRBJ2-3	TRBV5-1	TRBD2	TGCGCCAGCAGCTTTACTAGCGGGATCCCTCCAGATACGCAGTATTTT	CASSFTSGIPPDTQYF
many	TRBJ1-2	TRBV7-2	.	TGTGCCAGCAGCTCCGGGACCGGGGGTAGCTATGGCTACACCTTC	CASSSGTGGSYGYTF
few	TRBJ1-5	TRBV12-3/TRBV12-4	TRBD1	TGTGCCAGCAGTTTTGGGACAGGGTGGAACCAGCCCCAGCATTTT	CASSFGTGWNQPQHF
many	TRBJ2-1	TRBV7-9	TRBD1	TGTGCCAGCAGCTTAGGACAGGGGGTCAATGAGCAGTTCTTC	CASSLGQGVNEQFF
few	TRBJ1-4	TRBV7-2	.	TGTGCCAGCAGCTTAGCAGGGGCTCGTGAAAAACTGTTTTTT	CASSLAGAREKLFF
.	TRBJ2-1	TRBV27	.	TGTGCCAGCGGAGGGGGTCTGGGACTTATTCGCTCCTACAATGAGCAGTTCTTC	CASGGGLGLIRSYNEQFF
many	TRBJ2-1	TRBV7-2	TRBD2	TGTGCCAGCAGCTATACCCGGGAGGGCGAGCAGTTCTTC	CASSYTREGEQFF
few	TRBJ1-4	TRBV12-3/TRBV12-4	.	TGTGCCAGCAGTTTGTTTGGGACAACTAATGAAAAACTGTTTTTT	CASSLFGTTNEKLFF
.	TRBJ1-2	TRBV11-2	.	TGTGCCAGCAGCTTAGTAAGGACGGCACGACGAGCTGGCTACACCTTC	CASSLVRTARRAGYTF
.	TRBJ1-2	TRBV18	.	TGTGCCAGCTCACCAATGGTTAGGGACGGCTACACCTTC	CASSPMVRDGYTF
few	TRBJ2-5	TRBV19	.	TGTGCCAGTAGTGAAGCAGGGCGGGGCCGGACCCAGTACTTC	CASSEAGRGRTQYF
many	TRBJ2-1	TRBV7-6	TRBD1	TGTGCCAGCAGCTTAGAACAGGGGAGTTTAAATGAGCAGTTCTTC	CASSLEQGSLNEQFF
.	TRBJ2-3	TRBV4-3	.	TGCGCCAGCAGCCCTGGGACATTGGAGGATACGCAGTATTTT	CASSPGTLEDTQYF
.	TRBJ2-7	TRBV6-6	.	TGTGCCAGCAGTCACACCGGGACAAGTGCCTACGAGCAGTACTTC	CASSHTGTSAYEQYF
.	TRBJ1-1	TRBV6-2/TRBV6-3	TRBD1	TGTGCCAGCACCTTAGCGATAAGGTGGGGCAGGGGGGACACTGAAGCTTTCTTT	CASTLAIRWGRGDTEAFF
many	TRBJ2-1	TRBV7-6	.	TGTGCCAGCAGTTTCCGGGAAAGCTCCTACAATGAGCAGTTCTTC	CASSFRESSYNEQFF
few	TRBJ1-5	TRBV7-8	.	TGTGCCAGCAGTCCGATGGGGGGAATGGGCAATCAGCCCCAGCATTTT	CASSPMGGMGNQPQHF
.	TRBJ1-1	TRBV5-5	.	TGTGCCAGCAGCCAATTTGCGGGGGTCACTGAAGCTTTCTTT	CASSQFAGVTEAFF
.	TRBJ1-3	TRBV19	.	TGTGCCAGTAGTCCCCGACAGCGTTCCGGAAACACCATATATTTT	CASSPRQRSGNTIYF
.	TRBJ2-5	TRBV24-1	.	TGTGCCACCAGTGATTTCCAAACAGACAGTCGCGGCCAGTACTTC	CATSDFQTDSRGQYF
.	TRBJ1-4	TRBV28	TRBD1	TGTGCCAGCAGTTTGACAGGGTCTCTCGAAAAACTGTTTTTT	CASSLTGSLEKLFF
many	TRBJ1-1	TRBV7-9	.	TGTGCCAGCAGCTTATTGTCCATGAACACTGAAGCTTTCTTT	CASSLLSMNTEAFF
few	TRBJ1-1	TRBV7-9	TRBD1	TGTGCCAGCAGCTTAACAGGGGGAAGTGCTGAAGCTTTCTTT	CASSLTGGSAEAFF
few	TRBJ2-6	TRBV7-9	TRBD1	TGTGCCAGCAGCCCCCCCCGGGACAGGAGGACCTCTGGGGCCAACGTCCTGACTTTC	CASSPPRDRRTSGANVLTF
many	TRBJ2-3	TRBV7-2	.	TGTGCCAGCAGGATTGGGAGCGGCACAGATACGCAGTATTTT	CASRIGSGTDTQYF
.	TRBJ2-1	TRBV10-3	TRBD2	TGTGCCATCAGTTTCAGCGGGGATGAGCAGTTCTTC	CAISFSGDEQFF